This T cell receptor (beta chain) came from a study of beta chain features in type 1 diabetes. cDNA synthesis used the whole RNA isolate, giving expressed TCRB sequences. Assay used: immunoSEQ multiplex PCR; TCRdb lists only in-frame clones, some missing. The sample has under 250,000 clones, approximately 11% seen once. Findings and caveats of the study: Patients' naive, central memory and Treg TCRB repertoires seemed closer to one another than those of healthy donors.

Sorting of CD4+ naive, central memory, regulatory and stem cell-like memory cells was performed via CD45RO/CCR7/CD25/CD127/CD95/CD27. The ends were cut back, 0 bases at V and 0 bases at J, with 10 bases in the middle. CDR1 and CDR2 (germline): SGDLS, YYNGEE. The CDR3 is 16 residues long. A note on this clone: Its antigen remains unidentified.

The source material was central memory CD4+ T cells from blood. The rearrangement links TRBV9 to TRBJ2-1; D perhaps matches TRBD2 (6 bases). The receptor was isolated from a man aged 18 to 30 in good health. The CDR3 bases are TGTGCCAGCAGCGTAGTCGGAGGGCCCTCCTACAATGAGCAGTTCTTC. Amino acids: CASSVVGGPSYNEQFF.